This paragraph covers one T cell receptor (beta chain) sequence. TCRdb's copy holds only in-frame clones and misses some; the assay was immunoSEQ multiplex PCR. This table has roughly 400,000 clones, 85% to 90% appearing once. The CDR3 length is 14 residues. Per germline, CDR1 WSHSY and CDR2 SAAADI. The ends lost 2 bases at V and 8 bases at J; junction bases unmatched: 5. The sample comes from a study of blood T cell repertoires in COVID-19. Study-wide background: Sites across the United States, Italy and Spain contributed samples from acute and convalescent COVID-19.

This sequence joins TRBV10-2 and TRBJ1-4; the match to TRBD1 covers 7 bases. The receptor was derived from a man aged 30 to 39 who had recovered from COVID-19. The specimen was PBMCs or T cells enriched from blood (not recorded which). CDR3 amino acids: CASSERGPGEKLFF. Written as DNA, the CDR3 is TGCGCCAGCAGTGAGAGGGGGCCAGGGGAAAAACTGTTTTTT.